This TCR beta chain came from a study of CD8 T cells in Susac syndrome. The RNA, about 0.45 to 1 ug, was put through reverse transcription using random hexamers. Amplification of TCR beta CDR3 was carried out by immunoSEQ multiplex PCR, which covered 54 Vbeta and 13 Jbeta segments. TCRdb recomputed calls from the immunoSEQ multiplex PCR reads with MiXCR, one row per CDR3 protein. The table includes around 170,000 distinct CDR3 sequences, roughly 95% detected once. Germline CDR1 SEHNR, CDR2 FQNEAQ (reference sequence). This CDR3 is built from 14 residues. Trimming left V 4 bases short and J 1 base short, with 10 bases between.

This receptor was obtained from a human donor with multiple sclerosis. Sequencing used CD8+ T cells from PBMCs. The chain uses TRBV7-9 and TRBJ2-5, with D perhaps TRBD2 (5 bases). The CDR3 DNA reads TGTGCCAGCAGCTCTCGGGGATTCCAAGAGACCCAGTACTTC. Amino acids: CASSSRGFQETQYF.